This TCR beta chain is from a study of blood T cells in healthy people across ages. Turning to this clonotype: What it binds is not known.

They isolated at least 6 million PBMCs from each sample. Notes on the study in general: Measured against age, TCR beta diversity per million T cells decreased in a roughly linear manner. Researchers report that TCR beta diversity correlated strongly with naive T cell percentage.

With a J-beta primer mix and a sample-barcoded 5' primer, a second PCR ran about 6 to 11 cycles. Via MiXCR, TCRdb re-called the 5' RACE reads, giving one row per CDR3 protein. The sample holds some 1 million distinct CDR3 sequences, 35% to 50% seen once. This TCR derives from a woman between 55 and 75 years old in good health. The sequencing input was blood.

CDR3 amino acids: CSAIGVTNEQYF. CDR3 coding DNA: TGCAGTGCCATAGGCGTAACTAATGAGCAGTACTTC. The chain employs TRBV20-1 and TRBJ2-5; D gene unclear. The V end was cut by 6 bases, the J end by 11 bases, with 19 bases between. Germline loops: CDR1 DFQATT, CDR2 SNEGSKA (reference sequence). CDR3 size: 12 residues.